This is a list of T cell receptor beta chains from one sample in a study of technical replicates of blood from a few donors. Sequenced by immunoSEQ multiplex PCR; TCRdb stores in-frame clones only, minus some. The data hold about 12,000 clones, with over 85% observed a single time. The sequenced material came from PBMCs. The receptors stem from a human donor in good health. The conserved cysteine and the conserved F or W are not part of the CDR3 here.

j_call v_call cdr3_aa
TRBJ1-5 TRBV28 ASSSGGLNQPQH
TRBJ1-5 TRBV4-1 ASSLTDSNQPQH
TRBJ2-5 TRBV15 ATSRDRWGDETQY
TRBJ1-1 TRBV6-5 ASSYSEGLTEAF
TRBJ2-5 TRBV4-2 ASSQDATSGRAQETQY
TRBJ2-1 TRBV5-1 ASSLGASGGYNEQF
TRBJ1-5 TRBV19 ASRGDSALGGPQH
TRBJ2-1 TRBV28 ASSASSGSADNEQF
TRBJ1-1 TRBV19 ASSIVGGQPEAF
TRBJ1-1 TRBV6-5 ASSLGVGMNTEAF
TRBJ2-2 TRBV7-8 ASSPQGAVGELF
TRBJ2-3 TRBV9 ASSPTWTGRSTDTQY
TRBJ2-2 TRBV5-1 ASSTQGLSTGELF
TRBJ2-3 TRBV7-9 ASSLEGLAGRTDTQY
TRBJ1-2 TRBV6-5 ASSYSIGGYGYT
TRBJ2-1 TRBV7-2 ASRFGLAASFNEQF
TRBJ2-5 TRBV6-5 ASSYSSGETQY
TRBJ2-7 TRBV6-1 ASSASYEQY
TRBJ2-7 TRBV10-3 AISGSAGTADHEQY
TRBJ1-1 TRBV9 ASSVSSVGTEAF
TRBJ2-1 TRBV5-1 ASSFLAGISYNEQF
TRBJ1-4 TRBV6-1 ASSDEGATNEKLF
NA TRBV11-2 ASSLGVRLAKFSYEQY
TRBJ2-3 TRBV19 ASSTSGGQSTQY
TRBJ2-1 TRBV28 ASSLGSGKLAGVSEQF
TRBJ2-4 TRBV19 ASSHRDKQNIQY
TRBJ2-1 TRBV30 AGSYSSAGEQF
TRBJ2-3 TRBV27 ASRSTGWHRTDTQY
TRBJ2-1 TRBV29-1 SVEDFRDSNNEQF
TRBJ2-3 TRBV5-1 ASSLQGSDTQY
TRBJ2-7 TRBV2 ASTLAGAYEQY
TRBJ2-2 TRBV6-1 ASSEWSGRSTGELF
TRBJ2-3 TRBV2 ASSGAGGDTDTQY
TRBJ2-7 TRBV27 ASSPRQGAYEQY
TRBJ2-5 TRBV2 ASSEGTSFETQY
TRBJ1-1 TRBV10-3 AITLDSVNTEAF
TRBJ2-7 TRBV5-1 ASSLSPGLAGGEQY
TRBJ2-7 TRBV27 ASSLGQGELDEQY
TRBJ2-2 TRBV27 ASSAHTGLAGELF
TRBJ2-1 TRBV4-1 ASSQGLAGANEQF
TRBJ1-1 TRBV6-5 ASSYSPNPPEAF
TRBJ2-7 TRBV29-1 SVEDPTGLAGVYEQY
TRBJ2-1 TRBV28 ASSGALEQF
TRBJ2-7 TRBV5-1 ASSQGTSAHRIYEQY
TRBJ1-2 TRBV5-1 ASSMEGNTNYGYT
TRBJ2-7 TRBV6-1 ASSERGGTSEQY
TRBJ2-7 TRBV10-2 ASSRRALAYEQY
TRBJ2-7 TRBV12-5 ASGLQGSYEQY
TRBJ1-1 TRBV5-5 ASSLLGRAGTFEAF
TRBJ2-3 TRBV30 AWSVGASGSTDTQY
TRBJ1-2 TRBV6-1 ASSLGQGAWGYT
TRBJ2-7 TRBV19 ASSIGRGSYEQY
TRBJ2-7 TRBV6-1 ASSEKSGAFLEQY
TRBJ2-5 TRBV7-7 ASSLAKAGDFRGETQY
TRBJ2-2 TRBV27 ASRMGTALNTGELF
TRBJ2-7 TRBV4-1 ASSQESREPSYEQY
TRBJ2-1 TRBV5-8 ASSFWVAGESSFNEQF
TRBJ2-5 TRBV15 ATSRGLAEETQY
TRBJ1-5 TRBV5-1 ASSRLGGIGQPQH